The 29 T cell receptor beta chains listed next were all sequenced from one sample in a study of CD8 T cells in Susac syndrome. RNA totalling about 0.5 to 1 ug underwent reverse transcription with random hexamers. Using its own MiXCR run on the immunoSEQ multiplex PCR reads, TCRdb lists one record per CDR3 protein. The sample contains about 280,000 distinct CDR3 sequences, more than 75% of which appear only once. Sequencing was performed on CD8+ T cells from PBMCs. These receptors came from a human donor with multiple sclerosis.

The rearrangement uses TRBV20-1 and TRBJ2-7; a weak D match, TRBD1 (5 bases). Trimming took off 0 bases at V and 7 bases at J, with 19 bases between the two ends. Germline V gene lookup returns CDR1 DFQATT and CDR2 SNEGSKA (reference sequence). This CDR3 comprises 15 residues. This CDR3 reads CSARDASQGGWEQYF. The CDR3 coding sequence is TGCAGTGCTAGAGATGCCTCGCAGGGTGGATGGGAGCAGTACTTC.

This clonotype was detected once. The gene calls are TRBV9 and TRBJ2-7; D gene ambiguous. V lost 3 bases, J lost 0 bases, and 13 bases lay in between. The CDR3 sequence is 15 residues long. Germline V lookup: CDR1 SGDLS, CDR2 YYNGEE. CDR3 loop: CASSAAGRPSYEQYF. CDR3 coding DNA: TGTGCCAGCAGCGCGGCAGGCCGGCCCTCCTACGAGCAGTACTTC.

The V call is TRBV9, the J call TRBJ2-2; the match to TRBD2 covers 7 bases. The V and J ends lost 3 bases and 4 bases, in that order; junction bases with no gene match: 6. Germline V gives CDR1 SGDLS, CDR2 YYNGEE. The CDR3 totals 15 residues. In DNA, the CDR3 is TGTGCCAGCAGCGCCGACACGGGGGGCACCGGGGAGCTGTTTTTT. It specifies CASSADTGGTGELFF. The variable domain in full, with the rest retrieved from reference TRBV9 and TRBJ2-2, is DSGVTQTPKHLITATGQRVTLRCSPRSGDLSVYWYQQSLDQGLQFLIQYYNGEERAKGNILERFSAQQFPDLHSELNLSSLELGDSALYFCASSADTGGTGELFFGEGSRLTVL.

The rearrangement links TRBV6-5 to TRBJ2-2; D ambiguous. Trimming took 4 bases from V and 10 from J, leaving 7 bases between them. This CDR3 comprises 11 residues. Germline values: CDR1 MNHEY, CDR2 SVGAGI. CDR3: CASSLGLELFF. The CDR3 DNA is TGTGCCAGCAGTTTAGGTTTGGAGCTGTTTTTT.

This clonotype occurred a few times. This chain joins TRBV11-3 and TRBJ2-6; D is possibly TRBD2 (5 bases). Germline V lookup: CDR1 SGHNT, CDR2 YENEEA. Trimming took off 2 bases at V and 4 bases at J, with 12 bases between the two ends. CDR3 size: 16 residues. In nucleotides, the CDR3 is TGTGCCAGCAGCTTATCTCGAGGGCTCGGGGCCAACGTCCTGACTTTC. It yields the protein CASSLSRGLGANVLTF. The full variable domain, with the rest looked up from reference TRBV11-3 and TRBJ2-6, is EAGVVQSPRYKIIEKKQPVAFWCNPISGHNTLYWYLQNLGQGPELLIRYENEEAVDDSQLPKDRFSAERLKGVDSTLKIQPAELGDSAVYLCASSLSRGLGANVLTFGAGSRLTVL.

In its sample, this clonotype was seen a few times. The CDR3 DNA reads TGCAGTGCTAGGGTAAGCGGGAACTACGAGCAGTACTTC. This sequence encodes CSARVSGNYEQYF. The J gene is TRBJ2-7, the V gene TRBV20-1, with 7 bases lining up with TRBD2. Germline CDR1 is DFQATT and CDR2 is SNEGSKA (reference sequence). CDR3 length equals 13 residues. Trimming removed 3 bases from V and 3 bases from J; junction bases left unmatched: 5.

The count of this clonotype is one. The rearrangement joins TRBV5-1 to TRBJ1-1; D unresolved. The germline V and J ends were trimmed by 2 bases and 6 bases, with 11 bases remaining between them. The CDR3 has 13 residues. Germline CDR1 is SGHRS and CDR2 is YFSETQ. The CDR3 protein is CASSFGGKSEAFF. CDR3 nucleotide sequence: TGCGCCAGCAGCTTCGGTGGGAAGTCTGAAGCTTTCTTT.

The V gene is TRBV7-9, the J gene TRBJ2-1, with D perhaps TRBD1 (5 bases). Per the germline V gene, CDR1 is SEHNR and CDR2 is FQNEAQ (reference sequence). Trimming stripped 1 base from V and 9 bases from J, with 7 bases between. The CDR3 length is 12 residues. This CDR3 is CASSLGGREQFF. In nucleotides, the CDR3 is TGTGCCAGCAGCTTAGGGGGCCGTGAGCAGTTCTTC.

The chain links TRBV2 to TRBJ2-1; 11 nucleotides match TRBD2. The junction had 10 bases not matched to a gene; V was cut back by 8 bases and J by 7 bases. The CDR3 consists of 15 residues. Germline V gene data show CDR1 as SNHLY and CDR2 as FYNNEI. The CDR3 loop reads CASLGTGLAANEQFF. The CDR3 DNA sequence: TGTGCCAGCCTGGGGACGGGACTAGCGGCAAATGAGCAGTTCTTC. Together with reference TRBV2 and TRBJ2-1, the CDR3 gives the full variable domain: EPEVTQTPSHQVTQMGQEVILRCVPISNHLYFYWYRQILGQKVEFLVSFYNNEISEKSEIFDDQFSVERPDGSNFTLKIRSTKLEDSAMYFCASLGTGLAANEQFFGPGTRLTVL.

This rearrangement joins TRBV7-9 to TRBJ1-1, with 10 bases fitting TRBD1. With V trimmed by 1 base and J by 7 bases, 9 bases remained unmatched. Germline V gene data show CDR1 as SEHNR and CDR2 as FQNEAQ (reference sequence). The CDR3 consists of 16 residues. The chain's CDR3 is CASSLVKRTGGNEAFF. DNA for the CDR3: TGTGCCAGCAGCTTAGTAAAGCGGACAGGGGGAAATGAAGCTTTCTTT. The whole variable domain, remainder taken from reference TRBV7-9 and TRBJ1-1, is DTGVSQNPRHKITKRGQNVTFRCDPISEHNRLYWYRQTLGQGPEFLTYFQNEAQLEKSRLLSDRFSAERPKGSFSTLEIQRTEQGDSAMYLCASSLVKRTGGNEAFFGQGTRLTVV.

A note on this clonotype: The junction departs from germline at one end; a sequencing error may be responsible. J is TRBJ1-1 and V is TRBV9; perhaps TRBD1 as D (6 bases). CDR3 length: 9 amino acids. The V gene's germline CDR1 is SGDLS and CDR2 YYNGEE. The CDR3 DNA follows: TGTGCCAGCAGCGCCGGACAGAGCTTT. Its translation: CASSAGQSF.

Worth noting for this clonotype: At one of its ends the junction is not consistent with the germline gene, which may arise from a read error. This chain links TRBV27 with TRBJ1-5, with D possibly matching TRBD1 (6 bases). Germline V gene sequence: CDR1 MNHEY, CDR2 SMNVEV (reference sequence). The CDR3 length is 14 residues. The DNA for the CDR3 is TGTGACAGCAGTTTCCTAGGGGGGACTCAGCCCCAGCATTTT. Translating gives CDSSFLGGTQPQHF.

The chain combines TRBV30 with TRBJ2-3; 9 bases match TRBD2. From germline, CDR1 is GTSNPN and CDR2 SVGIG (reference sequence). V lost 8 bases, J lost 6 bases, and 18 bases stayed unmatched. The CDR3 has 16 amino acids. The CDR3 coding sequence is TGTGCCCGTTCACTCGACTTAGCGGGAGCTCGGGATACGCAGTATTTT. Translation gives CARSLDLAGARDTQYF.

The chain carries TRBV11-2 and TRBJ2-7; 7 bases align to TRBD1. Germline V gene lookup returns CDR1 SGHAT and CDR2 FQNNGV. The V gene end was trimmed by 3 bases and the J gene end by 7 bases; junction bases not matched to a gene: 9. This CDR3 is 14 amino acids long. The CDR3 sequence: CASSFMGQPVEQYF. In DNA, the CDR3 is TGTGCCAGCAGCTTCATGGGACAGCCGGTTGAGCAGTACTTC.

The chain has TRBV7-9 and TRBJ2-7; 9 bases are a match to TRBD2. This CDR3 has 16 residues. V was clipped by 7 bases and J by 0 bases; unmatched bases: 10. Germline V gives CDR1 SEHNR, CDR2 FQNEAQ (reference sequence). The CDR3 region has the DNA TGTGCCAGCACCCCCTATAGCGGGAGTCGCTCCTACGAGCAGTACTTC. This encodes CASTPYSGSRSYEQYF.

V is TRBV9 and J is TRBJ1-2; D gene uncertain. Germline V gene data show CDR1 as SGDLS and CDR2 as YYNGEE. This CDR3 spans 15 amino acids. With 3 bases removed from V and 4 bases from J, the gap between germline ends came to 16 bases. The CDR3 DNA is TGTGCCAGCAGCGAGTTGAAACAAGTTTCCTATGGCTACACCTTC. Amino acid sequence: CASSELKQVSYGYTF.

The chain carries TRBV20-1 and TRBJ2-7; no reliable D call. CDR1 DFQATT and CDR2 SNEGSKA come from the germline V gene (reference sequence). The V gene lost 0 bases and the J gene lost 4 bases, with 10 bases spanning the gap. The CDR3 is made up of 13 amino acids. This CDR3 reads CSARDHRAYEQYF. CDR3 in DNA: TGCAGTGCTAGAGATCATCGAGCGTACGAGCAGTACTTC.

V is TRBV4-2 and J is TRBJ2-3, with a possible D match to TRBD2 (6 bases). Germline V lookup: CDR1 LGHNA, CDR2 YNFKEQ. The V end lost 0 bases, the J end lost 6 bases, and 16 bases lay between the germline ends. The CDR3 is 16 amino acids. The CDR3 loop reads CASSQDSGRSSDTQYF. CDR3 nucleotides: TGTGCCAGCAGCCAAGATTCGGGGAGGTCTTCCGATACGCAGTATTTT.

The chain employs TRBV6-5 and TRBJ2-1, with 14 bases aligning to TRBD2. The CDR3 contains 14 residues. V lost 6 bases to trimming and J lost 15 bases; unmatched junction nucleotides: 10. Germline V gives CDR1 MNHEY, CDR2 SVGAGI. The CDR3 sequence: CASSPGTSGRFLFF. The CDR3, as DNA: TGTGCCAGCAGCCCCGGGACTAGCGGGAGATTCCTGTTCTTC.

The CDR3 nucleotides read TGTGCCAGCACCCCCGGGACCCGGGGGTGGAATGAGCAGTTCTTC. Its translation: CASTPGTRGWNEQFF. This rearrangement joins TRBV27 to TRBJ2-1; perhaps TRBD2 as D (6 bases). Per germline, CDR1 MNHEY and CDR2 SMNVEV (reference sequence). This CDR3 contains 15 residues. V lost 7 bases and J 7 bases, leaving 20 bases between the germline ends.

The chain has TRBV6-6 and TRBJ2-1; possibly TRBD2 for D (6 bases). V shed 8 bases and J shed 2 bases, with 10 bases lying between them. Germline V lookup: CDR1 MNHNY, CDR2 SVGAGI (reference sequence). CDR3 length equals 13 residues. The CDR3 sequence: CASGRTTYNEQFF. The CDR3, as DNA: TGTGCCAGCGGGAGGACTACCTACAATGAGCAGTTCTTC.

The chain is built from TRBV3-1 and TRBJ2-2; 8 positions agree with TRBD2. This CDR3 comprises 16 residues. The germline gives CDR1 LGHDT, CDR2 YNNKEL (reference sequence). The V segment lost 1 base and the J segment 3 bases; nucleotides outside the gene matches: 4. In nucleotides, the CDR3 is TGTGCCAGCAGCCAAGTTCCGGGAGGGGACACCGGGGAGCTGTTTTTT. Protein product: CASSQVPGGDTGELFF.

In its sample, this clonotype was seen once. V gene TRBV7-8 combines with J gene TRBJ2-1, with 12 bases that match TRBD2. The germline V gene encodes CDR1 SGHVS and CDR2 FQNEAQ. V gave up 5 bases and J gave up 5 bases; unmatched junction bases: 4. This CDR3 region has 15 residues. This CDR3 is CASSPTSGRNNEQFF. CDR3 DNA: TGTGCCAGCAGCCCGACTAGCGGGAGAAACAATGAGCAGTTCTTC.

The chain joins TRBV6-6 to TRBJ2-2, with D hard to call. There are 12 residues in the CDR3. Germline CDR1 reads MNHNY; CDR2 reads SVGAGI (reference sequence). The ends were cut back, 2 bases at V and 6 bases at J, with 4 bases in the middle. The CDR3 DNA sequence: TGTGCCAGCAGTTACGGGCCCGGGGAGCTGTTTTTT. It yields the protein CASSYGPGELFF.

This clonotype was counted a few times. The J gene is TRBJ2-7, the V gene TRBV20-1, with D perhaps matching TRBD1 (6 bases). Germline-derived CDR1 and CDR2 are DFQATT and SNEGSKA (reference sequence). The CDR3 contains 13 residues. V lost 4 bases to trimming and J lost 0 bases, with 10 bases between them. This CDR3 reads CSAKQGYSYEQYF. In DNA form, the CDR3 reads TGCAGTGCTAAACAGGGTTACTCCTACGAGCAGTACTTC.

The chain employs TRBV27 and TRBJ2-1; D possibly matches TRBD1 or TRBD2 (5 bases each). The V and J ends lost 0 bases and 6 bases respectively, with 12 bases between them. The germline V gene has CDR1 MNHEY and CDR2 SMNVEV (reference sequence). The length of the CDR3 is 15 residues. CDR3 protein: CASSLSVEGLNEQFF. The CDR3 nucleotides read TGTGCCAGCAGTTTATCTGTTGAGGGGCTCAATGAGCAGTTCTTC.

The rearrangement uses TRBV5-1 and TRBJ1-2; 7 nucleotides line up with TRBD1. This CDR3 region has 14 residues. Germline CDR1 and CDR2: SGHRS and YFSETQ. V was clipped by 0 bases and J by 2 bases; unmatched bases: 1. The CDR3 bases are TGCGCCAGCAGCTTGGAGACAGGGAACTATGGCTACACCTTC. This encodes CASSLETGNYGYTF.

The genes are TRBV4-1 and TRBJ2-7; TRBD2 matches 11 bases. V was clipped by 3 bases and J by 4 bases; unmatched bases: 14. The CDR3 totals 18 residues. CDR1 is MGHRA and CDR2 is YSYEKL in the germline V gene. CDR3 nucleotides: TGCGCCAGCAGCCAGGTGACTAGCGGGAACCCCCTGGGGTACGAGCAGTACTTC. Amino acid sequence: CASSQVTSGNPLGYEQYF.

The DNA of the CDR3 is TGCGCCAGCAGTTATAGGGCGGGAGTCCGGGAGACCCAGTACTTC. It encodes CASSYRAGVRETQYF. This sequence joins TRBV4-1 and TRBJ2-5; 7 nucleotides line up with TRBD2. The CDR3 totals 15 residues. The V gene end was trimmed by 6 bases and the J gene end by 5 bases; junction bases not matched to a gene: 12. Looked up from germline, CDR1 is MGHRA and CDR2 is YSYEKL.